This entry describes one T cell receptor beta chain. This entry belongs to a study of naive and memory T cell subsets. The beta constant-region primer was an equimolar mix of two oligonucleotides covering TRBC1 and TRBC2. Four rounds of PCR amplified the ligated cDNA using nested alpha and beta constant-region primers plus SP2. A single record per CDR3 protein comes from TCRdb applying MiXCR to the UMI-ligation and nested PCR reads. The repertoire holds 100,000 to 150,000 distinct CDR3 sequences, roughly 32% seen once, with around 0.92% in the top ten. The CDR3 runs 16 residues. CMV status came from CD4+ IFNgamma after overnight CMV lysate stimulation. Cells stained for CD3, CD4, CD8, CD45RA, CD27 and viability were sorted into four CD45RA/CD27 subsets.

This clonotype originated in a human donor in good health. The chain links TRBV21-1 to TRBJ2-7; the table's D call of TRBD1 was not tested on the DNA. TRBV21-1 is a pseudogene. Sequencing input: central memory CD4+ T cells from blood. The CDR3, as DNA: TGTGCCAGCAGCAAAGTAGGGCGGGACAGCTCCTACGAGCAGTACTTC. Translating gives CASSKVGRDSSYEQYF.